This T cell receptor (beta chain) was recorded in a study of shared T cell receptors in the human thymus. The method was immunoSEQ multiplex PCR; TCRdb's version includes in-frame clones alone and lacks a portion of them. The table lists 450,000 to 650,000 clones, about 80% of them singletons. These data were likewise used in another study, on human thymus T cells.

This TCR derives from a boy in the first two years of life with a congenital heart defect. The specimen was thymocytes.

The CDR3 is CSVDSGVDTEAFF. CDR3 nucleotides: TGCAGCGTTGATTCGGGGGTCGACACTGAAGCTTTCTTT. This sequence joins TRBV29-1 and TRBJ1-1, with D perhaps matching TRBD1 (5 bases). Trimming cost V 3 bases and J 3 bases, with 11 bases left between them. The CDR3 totals 13 residues. In germline, CDR1 is SQVTM, CDR2 ANQGSEA.